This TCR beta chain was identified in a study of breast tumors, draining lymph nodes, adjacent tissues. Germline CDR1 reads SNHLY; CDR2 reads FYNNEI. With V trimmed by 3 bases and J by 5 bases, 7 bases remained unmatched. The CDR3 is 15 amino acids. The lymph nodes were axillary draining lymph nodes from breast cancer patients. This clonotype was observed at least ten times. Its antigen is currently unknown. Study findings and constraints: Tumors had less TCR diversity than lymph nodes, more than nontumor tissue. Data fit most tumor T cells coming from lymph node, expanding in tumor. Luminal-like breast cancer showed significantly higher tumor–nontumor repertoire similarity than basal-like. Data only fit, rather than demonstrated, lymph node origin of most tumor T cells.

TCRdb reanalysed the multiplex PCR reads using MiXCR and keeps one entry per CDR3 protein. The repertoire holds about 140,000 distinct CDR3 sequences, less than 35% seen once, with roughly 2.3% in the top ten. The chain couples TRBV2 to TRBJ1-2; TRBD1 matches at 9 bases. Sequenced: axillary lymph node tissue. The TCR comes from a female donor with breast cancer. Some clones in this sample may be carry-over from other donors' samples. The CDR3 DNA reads TGTGCCAGCAGTGATAGGACAGGGGATGGGTATGGCTACACCTTC. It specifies CASSDRTGDGYGYTF.